This T cell receptor beta chain was found in a study of T cells expressing NK-cell markers (dated by TCRdb to 2020 to 2021). Notes on the research overall: In sorted CD3+CD56+NKG2C+, CD3+CD56+NKG2C- and CD3+CD56-NKG2C+ T-cell subsets from 8 or 9 donors, TCR beta-chain repertoires were profiled. The libraries were sequenced on Illumina HiSeq 2000/2500, MiSeq or NextSeq, producing 2 x 150 bp reads. Among the eight sequenced donors, seven were HCMV-seropositive and one was HCMV-seronegative. The eight sequenced donors were randomly selected healthy volunteers, three men and five women.

Study-level results and caveats: Whether the expanded NKG2C-expressing T cell clones were specific for HCMV antigens remained unclear. Those dominant clonotypes were again the most abundant among CD3+CD56-NKG2C+ cells in a few donors, at about 25-65%. For five or six donors, the dominant CD3+CD56+NKG2C+ clonotypes were among the top 10 CD8+ clonotypes and accounted for roughly 1.0-7.5% of CD8+ T cells.

For CDR1 and CDR2, the germline V gene (reference sequence) lists DFQATT and SNEGSKA. The CDR3 goes from the cysteine to the phenylalanine over 14 residues. The DNA sequence is not available. About this clonotype: The target of this receptor is not known.

Sequencing took place on an Illumina HiSeq 2000. TCR beta cDNA libraries were prepared using 5'RACE template switching, which introduced a universal primer site and unique molecular identifiers. Priming for cDNA synthesis came from the TCR beta constant segment, and two successive PCR amplification steps followed. Per the source publication's procedure: MIGEC handled demultiplexing of the reads and grouping by UMI, while MiTCR was used to assemble and quantify clonotypes. To exclude erroneous sequences, any TCR cDNA sequence not supported by at least two reads was discarded. The tcR package was used for downstream repertoire analysis, with clonotypes matched between fractions based on CDR3 nucleotide sequence plus V segment. VDJmatch was used to annotate antigen specificity against VDJdb, with one amino acid substitution allowed in CDR3. TCRdb reprocessed the reads, and each CDR3 protein sequence is entered once, without DNA. TCRdb, not the original authors, processed these V and J calls. This sample's records show about 260,000 distinct CDR3 sequences. The ten largest clones represent around 0.37% of the sample.

A commercial ELISA kit detecting HCMV-specific IgG in serum was used to determine HCMV serostatus. Ficoll density gradient centrifugation was used to isolate peripheral blood mononuclear cells from blood. The specimen sequenced was blood T cells: a sorted CD56 or NKG2C T cell subset, CD4+ or CD8+ T cells, or bulk PBMC T cells (not recorded which). The rearranged segments are TRBV20-1 and TRBJ1-5; the TRBD1 assignment by TCRdb is unverifiable without DNA. This sequence originates from a man younger than 35 in good health. Donor details come from another sample of the same person, matched by shared clones. CDR3 loop: CSASQGLSNQPQHF.